The rows below give T cell receptor beta chains drawn from one sample of a study of cytomegalovirus exposure and HLA in healthy donors. Libraries were prepared by immunoSEQ multiplex PCR; TCRdb keeps only in-frame clonotypes and omits some of them. The data hold roughly 120,000 clones, with roughly 70% observed a single time. Specimen: PBMCs. These receptors originate from a man aged 40-49 years in good health and CMV-seropositive. Each CDR3 is given with its conserved first and last residue. The D gene is left open where the match is weak. Only part of the rows carry a size: once, few, many, or a class if the clone is expanded.

clone_size	d_call	v_call	j_call	cdr3_aa	cdr3_nt
-	-	TRBV5-6	TRBJ1-4	CASSLGGGLSEKLFF	TGTGCCAGCAGCTTGGGGGGGGGCTTAAGTGAAAAACTGTTTTTT
-	-	TRBV28	TRBJ1-1	CASSLRTANTEAFF	TGTGCCAGCAGCCTGCGGACAGCGAACACTGAAGCTTTCTTT
-	TRBD1	TRBV18	TRBJ2-1	CASSPPGTGGGNEQFF	TGTGCCAGCTCACCACCCGGGACAGGGGGCGGAAATGAGCAGTTCTTC
-	TRBD2	TRBV29-1	TRBJ2-3	CSGYSGARDTQYF	TGCAGCGGCTATAGCGGGGCCAGAGATACGCAGTATTTT
-	TRBD1	TRBV2	TRBJ2-1	CASSQGQGFGARNEQFF	TGTGCCAGCAGCCAGGGACAGGGGTTTGGTGCGCGCAATGAGCAGTTCTTC
-	TRBD1	TRBV5-1	TRBJ1-6	CASSFDRGVSPLHF	TGCGCCAGCAGCTTTGACAGGGGGGTCTCACCCCTCCACTTT
once	-	TRBV11-2	TRBJ2-3	CASSTRDTQYF	TGTGCCAGCAGCACCAGGGATACGCAGTATTTT
-	TRBD1	TRBV5-6	TRBJ1-1	CASNGGLGGRNTEAFF	TGTGCCAGCAACGGGGGTCTAGGGGGCAGGAACACTGAAGCTTTCTTT
-	-	TRBV4-3	TRBJ1-6	CASSQVAGNSPLHF	TGCGCCAGCAGCCAAGTAGCAGGGAACTCACCCCTCCACTTT
-	-	TRBV5-1	TRBJ2-2	CASSPTVGSANTGELFF	TGCGCCAGCAGCCCGACAGTAGGCTCCGCGAACACCGGGGAGCTGTTTTTT
once	-	TRBV2	TRBJ1-5	CASTGDRSNQPQHF	TGTGCCAGCACCGGCGACAGAAGCAATCAGCCCCAGCATTTT